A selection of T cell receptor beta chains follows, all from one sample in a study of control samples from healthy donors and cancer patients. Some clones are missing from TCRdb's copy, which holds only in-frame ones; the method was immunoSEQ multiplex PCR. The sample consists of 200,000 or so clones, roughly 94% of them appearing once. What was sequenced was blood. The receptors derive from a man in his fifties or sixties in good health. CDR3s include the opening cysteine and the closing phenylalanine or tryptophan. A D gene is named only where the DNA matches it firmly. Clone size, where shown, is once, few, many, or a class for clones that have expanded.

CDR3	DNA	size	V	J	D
CASSLTADTEAFF	TGCGCCAGCAGCTTGACCGCGGACACTGAAGCTTTCTTT	NA	TRBV5-1	TRBJ1-1	NA
CASSKLRQGAGANVLTF	TGTGCCAGCAGTAAGCTGAGACAGGGTGCTGGGGCCAACGTCCTGACTTTC	NA	TRBV28	TRBJ2-6	TRBD1
CASSPARGGVNQPQHF	TGTGCCAGCTCACCGGCGCGGGGGGGGGTCAATCAGCCCCAGCATTTT	NA	TRBV18	TRBJ1-5	NA
CAAGQRQIYGYTF	TGTGCCGCCGGACAGAGACAGATTTATGGCTACACCTTC	NA	TRBV19	TRBJ1-2	NA
CASSEQGLGGNTIYF	TGTGCCAGCAGTGAACAGGGGTTGGGTGGAAACACCATATATTTT	NA	TRBV2	TRBJ1-3	NA
CASSFDRAAFF	TGTGCCAGCAGCTTTGACAGGGCGGCTTTCTTT	NA	TRBV12-3/TRBV12-4	TRBJ1-1	TRBD1
CASSIGTTNYGYTF	TGTGCCAGCAGCATCGGGACTACCAACTATGGCTACACCTTC	NA	TRBV9	TRBJ1-2	NA
CSVVNRGSSETQYF	TGCAGCGTTGTTAACAGGGGAAGCAGTGAGACCCAGTACTTC	NA	TRBV29-1	TRBJ2-5	TRBD1
CASSSYNSGANVLTF	TGTGCCAGCAGCTCTTACAACTCTGGGGCCAACGTCCTGACTTTC	NA	TRBV5-4	TRBJ2-6	NA
CASSRGAALNQPQHF	TGTGCCAGTAGTAGGGGGGCAGCGCTCAATCAGCCCCAGCATTTT	NA	TRBV19	TRBJ1-5	NA
CASSQVHRQGITDTQYF	TGCGCCAGCAGCCAAGTTCATAGACAGGGTATTACAGATACGCAGTATTTT	NA	TRBV4-1	TRBJ2-3	TRBD1
CASSLDSYANTEAFF	TGCGCCAGCAGCTTGGACTCCTACGCGAACACTGAAGCTTTCTTT	NA	TRBV5-1	TRBJ1-1	NA
CASSANLKGTYGYTF	TGTGCCAGCAGCGCAAACTTAAAGGGGACTTATGGCTACACCTTC	NA	TRBV7-9	TRBJ1-2	NA
CASSGWGAGTEAFF	TGTGCCAGCAGTGGGTGGGGGGCTGGCACTGAAGCTTTCTTT	NA	TRBV2	TRBJ1-1	NA
CASSLQDASTEAFF	TGTGCCAGCAGCCTACAGGACGCGTCCACTGAAGCTTTCTTT	NA	TRBV7-8	TRBJ1-1	NA
CASSLLVGAGGSFDEQFF	TGCGCCAGCAGCCTCCTAGTAGGGGCAGGGGGTTCGTTCGATGAGCAGTTCTTC	once	TRBV4-3	TRBJ2-1	TRBD1